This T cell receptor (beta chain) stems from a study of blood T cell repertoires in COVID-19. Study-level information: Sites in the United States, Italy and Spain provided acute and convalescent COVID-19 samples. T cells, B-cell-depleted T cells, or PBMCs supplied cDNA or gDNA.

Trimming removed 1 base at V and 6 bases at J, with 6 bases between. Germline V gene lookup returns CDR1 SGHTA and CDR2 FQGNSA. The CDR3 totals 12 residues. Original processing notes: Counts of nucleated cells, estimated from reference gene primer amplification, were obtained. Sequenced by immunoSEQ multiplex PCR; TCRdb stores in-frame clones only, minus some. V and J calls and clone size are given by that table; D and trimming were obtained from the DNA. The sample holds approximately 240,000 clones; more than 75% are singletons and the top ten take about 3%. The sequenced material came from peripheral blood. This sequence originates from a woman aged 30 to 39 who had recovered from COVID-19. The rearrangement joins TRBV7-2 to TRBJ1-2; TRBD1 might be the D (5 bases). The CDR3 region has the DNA TGTGCCAGCAGCTTAGAGGGGAATGGCTACACCTTC. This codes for CASSLEGNGYTF.